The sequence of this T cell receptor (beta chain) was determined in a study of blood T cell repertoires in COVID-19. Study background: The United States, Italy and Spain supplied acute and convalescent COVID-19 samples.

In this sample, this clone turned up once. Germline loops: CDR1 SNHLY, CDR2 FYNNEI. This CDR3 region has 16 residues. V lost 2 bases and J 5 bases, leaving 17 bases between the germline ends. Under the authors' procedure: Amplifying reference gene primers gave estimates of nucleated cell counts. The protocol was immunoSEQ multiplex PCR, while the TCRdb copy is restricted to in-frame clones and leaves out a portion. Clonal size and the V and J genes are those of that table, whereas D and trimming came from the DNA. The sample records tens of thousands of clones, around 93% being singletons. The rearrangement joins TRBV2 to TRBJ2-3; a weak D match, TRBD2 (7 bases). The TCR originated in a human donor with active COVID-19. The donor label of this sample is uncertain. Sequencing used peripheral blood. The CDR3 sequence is CASSESGGGPQDTQYF. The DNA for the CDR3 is TGTGCCAGCAGTGAAAGTGGCGGGGGCCCCCAAGATACGCAGTATTTT.